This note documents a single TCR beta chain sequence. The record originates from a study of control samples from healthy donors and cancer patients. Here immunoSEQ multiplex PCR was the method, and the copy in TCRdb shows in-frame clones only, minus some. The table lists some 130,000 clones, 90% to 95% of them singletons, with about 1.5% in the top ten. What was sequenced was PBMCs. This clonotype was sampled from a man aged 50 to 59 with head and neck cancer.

CDR3 region: CASSQNGQIGNEKLFF. CDR3 bases: TGTGCCAGCAGCCAAAACGGGCAGATTGGGAATGAAAAACTGTTTTTT. The chain carries TRBV5-6 and TRBJ1-4; D ambiguous. Trimming pared 4 bases from V and 5 bases from J, leaving 18 bases between. Germline values: CDR1 SGHDT, CDR2 YYEEEE. This CDR3 region has 16 residues.